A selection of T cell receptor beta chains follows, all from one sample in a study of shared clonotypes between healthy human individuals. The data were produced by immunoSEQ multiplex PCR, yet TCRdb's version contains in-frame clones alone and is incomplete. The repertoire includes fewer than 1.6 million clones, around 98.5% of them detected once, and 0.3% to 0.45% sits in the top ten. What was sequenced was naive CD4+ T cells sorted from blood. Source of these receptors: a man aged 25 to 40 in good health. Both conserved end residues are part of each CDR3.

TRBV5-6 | CASSLGLAGNLRNEQFF
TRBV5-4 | CASSPGQSPGELFF
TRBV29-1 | CSVGALYNEQFF
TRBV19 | CASSTTGSQETQYF
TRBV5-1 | CASSLATVNTEAFF
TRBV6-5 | CASSQRLDFYNEQFF
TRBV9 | CASSAPGQGGSGYTF
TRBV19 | CASSAANTGELFF
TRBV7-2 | CASSLVFPGAGELFF
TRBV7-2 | CASSKDRDPSTDTQYF
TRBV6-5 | CASSLADTQYF
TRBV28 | CASSFSRLAGTNGELFF
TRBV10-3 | CAISESRAGYEQYF
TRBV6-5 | CASRRPGQGIYEQYF
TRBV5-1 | CASRTQGFETQYF
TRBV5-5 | CASSTTSAAGNEQFF
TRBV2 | CASSESGQGTFYGYTF
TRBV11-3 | CASSFQLGGEQFF
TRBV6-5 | CASRKPGYTGELFF
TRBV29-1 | CSVGGGTSKNEQFF
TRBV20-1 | CSGLGGYEQYF
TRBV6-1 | CASSEALLDTQYF
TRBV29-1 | CSVTYTGGNTEAFF
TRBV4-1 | CASSQPDRDGEKLFF
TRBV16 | CASSQSWTTDTQYF
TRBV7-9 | CASSSGLPTLGNQPQHF
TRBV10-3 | CAISPSLGKETQYF
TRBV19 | CASSIWGVANEKLFF
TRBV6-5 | CASSYSPRANTGELFF
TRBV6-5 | CASKSLAGEYEQYF
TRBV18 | CASSPFSGRGSYEQYF
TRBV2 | CASSTSAYTDTQYF
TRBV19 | CASTPSGRTYEQYF
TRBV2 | CASSEVRTGAYEQYF